This TCR beta chain appears in the sequencing data of a study of blood T cell repertoires in COVID-19. As for the study in general: Material from acute and convalescent COVID-19 was sourced from the United States, Italy and Spain. The cDNA or gDNA used as material had been derived from T cells, B-cell-depleted T cells, or PBMCs.

This clone was seen once. Germline V CDR1 and CDR2: SGHTA, FQGNSA. After removal of 2 bases from V and 1 base from J, the junction contained 3 bases not matched to a gene. CDR3 length equals 15 residues. In the authors' methods: Estimated nucleated cell counts came from reference gene primer amplification. Profiled with immunoSEQ multiplex PCR; TCRdb holds only in-frame clones, not every one. V, J and clone size are taken as reported in that table, and D and trimming were inferred from the DNA itself. The repertoire has some 140,000 clones, approximately 85% of them found once; the top ten carry approximately 4%.

The sequencing sample was made of peripheral blood. This TCR derives from a human donor in a cohort sampled during active COVID-19. The chain links TRBV7-2 to TRBJ1-1; TRBD1 matches 8 bases. CDR3 residues: CASSLQGAWNTEAFF. The CDR3 nucleotides are TGTGCCAGCAGCTTACAGGGGGCATGGAACACTGAAGCTTTCTTT.